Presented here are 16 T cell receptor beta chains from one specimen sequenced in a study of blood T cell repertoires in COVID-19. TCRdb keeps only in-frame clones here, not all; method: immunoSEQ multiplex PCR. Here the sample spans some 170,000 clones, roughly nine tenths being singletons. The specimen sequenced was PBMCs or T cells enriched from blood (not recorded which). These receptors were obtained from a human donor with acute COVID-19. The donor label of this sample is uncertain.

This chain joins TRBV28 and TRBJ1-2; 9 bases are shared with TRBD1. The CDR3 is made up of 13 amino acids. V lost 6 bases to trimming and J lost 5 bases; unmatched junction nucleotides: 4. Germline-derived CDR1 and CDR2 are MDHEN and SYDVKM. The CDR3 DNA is TGTGCCAGCAGGGACGGACAGGGGTATGGCTACACCTTC. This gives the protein CASRDGQGYGYTF.

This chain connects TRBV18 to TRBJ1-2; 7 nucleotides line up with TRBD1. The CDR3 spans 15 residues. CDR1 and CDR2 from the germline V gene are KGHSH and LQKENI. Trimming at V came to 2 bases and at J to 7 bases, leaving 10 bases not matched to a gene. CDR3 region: CASSPGTGALSGYTF. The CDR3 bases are TGTGCCAGCTCACCAGGCACAGGGGCCCTAAGTGGCTACACCTTC.

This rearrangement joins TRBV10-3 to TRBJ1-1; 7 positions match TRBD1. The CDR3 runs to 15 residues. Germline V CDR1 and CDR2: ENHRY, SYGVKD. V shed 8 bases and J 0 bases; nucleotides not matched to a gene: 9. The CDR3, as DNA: TGTGCCATCTCAAACCCGGACAGGTTGAACACTGAAGCTTTCTTT. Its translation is CAISNPDRLNTEAFF.

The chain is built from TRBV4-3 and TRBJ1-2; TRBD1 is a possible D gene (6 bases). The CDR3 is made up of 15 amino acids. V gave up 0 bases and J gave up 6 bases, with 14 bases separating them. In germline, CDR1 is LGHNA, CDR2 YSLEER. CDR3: CASSQDGGYRDGYTF. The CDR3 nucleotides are TGCGCCAGCAGCCAAGATGGGGGCTACCGTGATGGCTACACCTTC.

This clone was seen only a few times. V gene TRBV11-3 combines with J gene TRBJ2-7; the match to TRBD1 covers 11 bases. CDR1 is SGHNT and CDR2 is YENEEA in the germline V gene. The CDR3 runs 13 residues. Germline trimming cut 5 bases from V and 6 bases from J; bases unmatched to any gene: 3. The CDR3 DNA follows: TGTGCCAGCAGCCCGGACAGGGGGCGCGAGCAGTACTTC. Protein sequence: CASSPDRGREQYF.

CDR3 in amino acids: CASSFGENTEAFF. The CDR3 DNA reads TGTGCCAGCAGCTTCGGGGAGAACACTGAAGCTTTCTTT. The chain recombines TRBV5-6 with TRBJ1-1, with unresolved D. The V gene's germline CDR1 is SGHDT and CDR2 YYEEEE. Trimming pared 2 bases from V and 1 base from J, leaving 6 bases between. The CDR3 extends over 13 amino acids. The full variable domain, completed using reference TRBV5-6 and TRBJ1-1, is DAGVTQSPTHLIKTRGQQVTLRCSPKSGHDTVSWYQQALGQGPQFIFQYYEEEERQRGNFPDRFSGHQFPNYSSELNVNALLLGDSALYLCASSFGENTEAFFGQGTRLTVV.

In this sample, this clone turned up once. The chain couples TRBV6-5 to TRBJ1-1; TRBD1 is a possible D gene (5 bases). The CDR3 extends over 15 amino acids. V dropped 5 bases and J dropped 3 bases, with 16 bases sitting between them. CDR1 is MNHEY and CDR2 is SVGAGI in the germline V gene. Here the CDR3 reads CASSPRTGGDTEAFF. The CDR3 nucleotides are TGTGCCAGCAGTCCCCGGACGGGAGGGGACACTGAAGCTTTCTTT.

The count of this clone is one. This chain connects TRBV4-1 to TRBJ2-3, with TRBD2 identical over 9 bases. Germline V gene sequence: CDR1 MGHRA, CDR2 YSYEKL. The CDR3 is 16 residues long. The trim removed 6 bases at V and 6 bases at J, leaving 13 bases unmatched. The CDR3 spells CASRLGTSLLGDTQYF. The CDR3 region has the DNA TGCGCCAGCAGACTAGGGACTAGCCTTCTAGGGGATACGCAGTATTTT.

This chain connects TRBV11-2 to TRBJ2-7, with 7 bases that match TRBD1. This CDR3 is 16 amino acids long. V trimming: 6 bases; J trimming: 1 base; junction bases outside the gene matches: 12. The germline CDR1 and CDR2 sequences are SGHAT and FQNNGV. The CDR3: CASSPNTGVSSYEQYF. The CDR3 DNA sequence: TGTGCCAGCAGTCCCAATACAGGGGTCTCTTCCTACGAGCAGTACTTC.

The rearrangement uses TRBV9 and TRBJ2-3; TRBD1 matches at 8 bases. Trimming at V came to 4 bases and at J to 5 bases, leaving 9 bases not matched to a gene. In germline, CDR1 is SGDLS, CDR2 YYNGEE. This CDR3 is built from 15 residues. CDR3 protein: CASSQDRVNGDTQYF. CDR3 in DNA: TGTGCCAGCAGCCAGGACAGGGTTAATGGAGATACGCAGTATTTT.

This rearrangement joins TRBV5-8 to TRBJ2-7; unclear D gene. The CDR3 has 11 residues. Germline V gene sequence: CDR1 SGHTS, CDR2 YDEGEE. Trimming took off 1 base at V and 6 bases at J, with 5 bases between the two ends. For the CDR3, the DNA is TGTGCCAGCAGCTTGCTTCTCGAGCAGTACTTC. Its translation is CASSLLLEQYF.

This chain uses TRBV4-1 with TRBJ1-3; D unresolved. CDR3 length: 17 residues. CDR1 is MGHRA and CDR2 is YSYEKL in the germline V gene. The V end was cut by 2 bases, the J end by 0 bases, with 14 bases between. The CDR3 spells CASSQYLQSSSGNTIYF. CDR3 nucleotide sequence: TGCGCCAGCAGCCAATACTTACAGTCTTCCTCTGGAAACACCATATATTTT.

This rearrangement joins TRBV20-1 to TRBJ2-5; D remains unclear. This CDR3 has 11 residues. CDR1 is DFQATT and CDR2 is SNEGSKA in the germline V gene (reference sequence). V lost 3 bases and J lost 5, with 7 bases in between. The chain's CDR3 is CSARGHETQYF. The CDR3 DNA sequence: TGCAGTGCTAGGGGCCACGAGACCCAGTACTTC.

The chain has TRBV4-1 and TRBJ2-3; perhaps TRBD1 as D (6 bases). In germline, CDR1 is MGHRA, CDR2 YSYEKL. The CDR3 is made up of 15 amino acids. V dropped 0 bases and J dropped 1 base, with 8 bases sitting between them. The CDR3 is CASSQEAGGTDTQYF. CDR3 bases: TGCGCCAGCAGCCAAGAAGCAGGGGGCACAGATACGCAGTATTTT.

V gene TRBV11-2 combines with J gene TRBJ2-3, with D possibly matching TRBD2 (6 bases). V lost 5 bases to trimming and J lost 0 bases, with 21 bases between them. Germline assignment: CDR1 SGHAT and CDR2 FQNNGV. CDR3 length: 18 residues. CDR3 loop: CASSPRTFTGTSTDTQYF. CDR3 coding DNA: TGTGCCAGCAGCCCAAGGACATTCACCGGGACTAGCACAGATACGCAGTATTTT.

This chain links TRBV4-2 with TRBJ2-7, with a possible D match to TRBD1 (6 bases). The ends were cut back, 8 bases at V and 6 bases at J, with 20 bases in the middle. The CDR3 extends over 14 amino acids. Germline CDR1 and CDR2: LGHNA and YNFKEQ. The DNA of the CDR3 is TGTGCCAGCGGGAGTCATACAGGGAACGGCGAGCAGTACTTC. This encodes CASGSHTGNGEQYF.